This TCR beta chain was identified in a study of CD8 T cells in ankylosing spondylitis. Study observations and caveats: Seemingly distinctive of ankylosing spondylitis blood was a TCR beta motif formed by eight highly homologous variants.

The CDR3 covers 13 residues. Germline CDR1 is SEHNR and CDR2 is FQNEAQ (reference sequence). V dropped 6 bases and J dropped 10 bases, with 13 bases sitting between them. Making use of molecular barcodes, quantitative 5'-RACE generated TCR beta libraries. TCRdb re-called the 5' RACE reads with MiXCR, one entry per CDR3 protein. This repertoire shows approximately 200,000 distinct CDR3 sequences, 13% found once; its top ten account for approximately 10%. Many counts were recorded for this clonotype. Its cognate antigen is unknown. This TCR was sampled from a female donor with ankylosing spondylitis or in good health (not recorded which). V gene TRBV7-9 combines with J gene TRBJ1-6, with a weak D call TRBD1 (6 bases). Sequenced input: blood, either unsorted or a sorted T cell fraction (not recorded which). The CDR3 protein is CASSWTVQSPLHF. CDR3 bases: TGTGCCAGCAGTTGGACAGTGCAGTCACCCCTCCACTTT.